This TCR beta chain was sequenced during a study of cytomegalovirus exposure and HLA in healthy donors. Use of 60 Vbeta and 13 Jbeta primers characterized the PCR. Generated by immunoSEQ multiplex PCR, the TCRdb table keeps only in-frame clones and is missing some. This table lists 80,000 to 100,000 clones. This CDR3 comprises 16 residues. Germline CDR1 and CDR2: MNHEY and SMNVEV (reference sequence). The V end lost 5 bases, the J end lost 4 bases, and 20 bases lay between the germline ends. The rearrangement uses TRBV27 and TRBJ1-2, with a weak D call TRBD1 (5 bases). Material: PBMCs. The sequence was collected from a man aged 45-60 years in good health and CMV-seropositive. The CDR3 DNA is TGTGCCAGCAGTATTAACAGGTTTCCTAGCGGCTATGGCTACACCTTC. Translation gives CASSINRFPSGYGYTF.